This T cell receptor beta chain appears in the sequencing data of a study of control samples from healthy donors and cancer patients. The protocol was immunoSEQ multiplex PCR, while the TCRdb copy is restricted to in-frame clones and leaves out a portion. The table lists roughly 130,000 clones, roughly 91% of them singletons. V lost 5 bases and J lost 1, with 11 bases in between. The CDR3 consists of 14 residues. Germline assignment: CDR1 SGHVS and CDR2 FNYEAQ. The rearrangement uses TRBV7-6 and TRBJ2-5; D perhaps matches TRBD2 (7 bases). The TCR comes from a man aged 50 or older with head and neck cancer. Sequencing used PBMCs. CDR3 coding DNA: TGTGCCAGCAGCCAGGCGGGGGCCCAAGAGACCCAGTACTTC. It is translated as CASSQAGAQETQYF.